A single sample is the source of the 12 T cell receptor beta chains below, sequenced in a study of T cell repertoires in cytomegalovirus infection. Each CDR3 protein is one row after TCRdb ran MiXCR on the reads. In the table there are around 260,000 distinct CDR3 sequences, 25% of which are singletons. The material sequenced was PBMCs. Every receptor here comes from a human donor in good health (CMV status not recorded). Some clones in this sample may be carry-over from other donors' samples.

The table lists this clonotype with a few counts. The chain combines TRBV28 with TRBJ1-5; no reliable D call. CDR3 length: 15 amino acids. Germline lookup yields CDR1 MDHEN and CDR2 SYDVKM. V was clipped by 1 base and J by 4 bases, with 11 bases between them. The CDR3 reads CASSLYLASNQPQHF. The CDR3 bases are TGTGCCAGCAGTTTATACTTAGCGAGTAATCAGCCCCAGCATTTT.

This sequence joins TRBV20-1 and TRBJ1-1; D gene unclear. The CDR3 extends over 13 amino acids. V was shortened by 4 bases and J by 4 bases, with 13 bases between the two germline ends. Germline lookup yields CDR1 DFQATT and CDR2 SNEGSKA (reference sequence). The CDR3, as DNA: TGCAGTGCTAACTTACCTGTGGGCACTGAAGCTTTCTTT. As protein: CSANLPVGTEAFF.

This clonotype showed up just a few times. The chain links TRBV5-5 to TRBJ1-5; D not resolved. The CDR3 extends over 13 amino acids. CDR1 SGHKS and CDR2 YYEKEE come from the germline V gene (reference sequence). The ends were cut back, 9 bases at V and 3 bases at J, with 13 bases in the middle. CDR3 loop: CATSPRINQPQHF. In DNA form, the CDR3 reads TGTGCCACCTCGCCAAGGATCAATCAGCCCCAGCATTTT.

This clonotype occurred a few times. V is TRBV6-5 and J is TRBJ2-3, with 11 bases lining up with TRBD2. Trimming cost V 4 bases and J 0 bases; bases outside gene matches: 3. This CDR3 is 16 amino acids long. CDR1 MNHEY and CDR2 SVGAGI come from the germline V gene. CDR3 DNA sequence: TGTGCCAGCAGTTCCCGGACTAGCGGGAGCACAGATACGCAGTATTTT. It is translated as CASSSRTSGSTDTQYF.

At least ten counts were recorded for this clonotype. The chain recombines TRBV7-9 with TRBJ2-7; D might be TRBD1 or TRBD2, each matching 5 bases. V was trimmed by 1 base and J by 1 base, leaving 8 bases between them. Per the germline V gene, CDR1 is SEHNR and CDR2 is FQNEAQ (reference sequence). This CDR3 has 14 residues. DNA of the CDR3: TGTGCCAGCAGCTTAGGAGGGGTTTCCTACGAGCAGTACTTC. This codes for CASSLGGVSYEQYF.

This clonotype was seen a handful of times. The chain carries TRBV7-3 and TRBJ1-1; possibly TRBD1 for D (5 bases). Trimming left V 5 bases short and J 2 bases short, with 12 bases between. The germline V gene has CDR1 SGHTA and CDR2 FQGTGA. The CDR3 has 14 residues. CDR3 DNA: TGTGCCAGCAGCCGTTACCAGGGTAACACTGAAGCTTTCTTT. It codes for CASSRYQGNTEAFF.

Comments on this clonotype: An end of the junction differs from the germline gene, which may be a read error. J is TRBJ2-1 and V is TRBV7-3; 12 nucleotides align to TRBD2. CDR3 length: 15 residues. CDR1 and CDR2 (germline): SGHTA, FQGTGA. The CDR3 nucleotides read TGTGCCAGCAGCTTAACGACTAGCGGGAGTAATGAGCAGTTGTTC. It specifies CASSLTTSGSNEQLF.

The chain is built from TRBV29-1 and TRBJ2-1; 13 nucleotides agree with TRBD2. CDR3 length: 15 residues. The J segment lost 7 bases and the V segment lost 6 bases, leaving 9 bases of the junction unmatched. The germline V gene encodes CDR1 SQVTM and CDR2 ANQGSEA. The CDR3 sequence is CSVRTSGSGVNEQFF. CDR3 nucleotide sequence: TGCAGCGTGAGGACTAGCGGGAGCGGGGTGAATGAGCAGTTCTTC.

This clonotype was seen at least ten times. This sequence joins TRBV6-1 and TRBJ2-3; TRBD1 might be the D (6 bases). The CDR3 contains 13 residues. Germline V CDR1 and CDR2: MNHNS, SASEGT. The V end lost 5 bases, the J end lost 5 bases, and 11 bases lay between the germline ends. This CDR3 is CASSSTGLDTQYF. The CDR3, as DNA: TGTGCCAGCAGTTCCACAGGGTTAGATACGCAGTATTTT.

V usage is TRBV19 and J usage is TRBJ2-1; 8 bases agree with TRBD2. After removal of 3 bases from V and 5 bases from J, the junction contained 9 bases not matched to a gene. CDR3 length: 16 residues. Germline V gene sequence: CDR1 LNHDA, CDR2 SQIVND (reference sequence). CDR3 DNA: TGTGCCAGTAGTATCTATCGGACTAGCCATAACAATGAGCAGTTCTTC. It codes for CASSIYRTSHNNEQFF.

This clonotype was detected many times. The chain combines TRBV28 with TRBJ2-3; possible D gene TRBD1, 6 bases. Germline CDR1 reads MDHEN; CDR2 reads SYDVKM. CDR3 size: 14 residues. V gave up 1 base and J gave up 7 bases, with 12 bases separating them. This chain's CDR3 is CASSLFTGWNTQYF. In DNA, the CDR3 is TGTGCCAGCAGTTTATTTACAGGGTGGAATACGCAGTATTTT.

This clonotype was detected ten times or more. The chain couples TRBV7-2 to TRBJ1-2; D is possibly TRBD1 (5 bases). V was cut by 5 bases and J by 4 bases, with 17 bases left in between. This CDR3 has 15 residues. Germline CDR1 reads SGHTA; CDR2 reads FQGNSA. The CDR3 coding sequence is TGTGCCAGCAGCCTGTTGTTTTTCGGGGGCTATGGCTACACCTTC. Its translation is CASSLLFFGGYGYTF.